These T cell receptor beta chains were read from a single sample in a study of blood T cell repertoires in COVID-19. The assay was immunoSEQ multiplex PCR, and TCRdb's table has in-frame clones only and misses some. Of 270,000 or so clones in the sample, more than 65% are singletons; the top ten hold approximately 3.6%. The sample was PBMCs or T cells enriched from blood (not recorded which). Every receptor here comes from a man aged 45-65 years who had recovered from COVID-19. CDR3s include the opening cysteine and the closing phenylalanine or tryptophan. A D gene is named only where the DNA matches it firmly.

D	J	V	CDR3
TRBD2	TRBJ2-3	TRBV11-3	CASSLVEGLAGGPRDTQYF
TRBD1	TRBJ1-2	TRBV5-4	CASRYRGNAGYTF
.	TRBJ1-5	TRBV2	CASQENSNQPQHF
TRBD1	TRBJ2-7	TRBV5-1	CASSLAGQGDEQYF
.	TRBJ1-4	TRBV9	CASSPRHQYEKLFF
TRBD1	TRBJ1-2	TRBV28	CASSPPGQGVLRGYTF
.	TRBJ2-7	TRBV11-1	CASSPRVGQVGEQYF
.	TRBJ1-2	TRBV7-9	CASSFGIYGYTF
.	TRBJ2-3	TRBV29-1	CSLGLHTDTQYF
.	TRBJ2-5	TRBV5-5	CASSLTGTGGQETQYF
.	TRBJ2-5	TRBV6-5	CASNLGQEETQYF
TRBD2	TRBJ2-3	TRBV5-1	CASRIAGEADTQYF
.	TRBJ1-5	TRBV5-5	CASSLGQQGPAQHF
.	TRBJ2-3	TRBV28	CASSRTTDTDTQYF
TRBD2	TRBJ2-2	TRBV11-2	CASSWGPSGANTGELFF
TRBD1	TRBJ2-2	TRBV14	CASSHGTGAATGELFF
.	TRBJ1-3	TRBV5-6	CASSGTQAYRNTIYF
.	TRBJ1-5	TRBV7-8	CASSGGRSNQPQHF
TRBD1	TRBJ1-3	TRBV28	CASSLGQEDTIYF
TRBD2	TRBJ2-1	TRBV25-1	CASGGLAGRGEQFF